One and the same sample provided the 2 T cell receptor beta chains below, sequenced in a study of neurological immune-mediated disorders. TCRdb re-analysed the 5' RACE reads in MiXCR, keeping a single row per CDR3 protein. The sample has 85,000 to 100,000 distinct CDR3 sequences, roughly 4% seen once. The specimen was PBMCs. These receptors were taken from a woman under 30 with multiple sclerosis.

At least ten counts were recorded for this clonotype. CDR3: CASNHADLITDTQYF. CDR3 sequence (DNA): TGTGCCAGCAATCACGCGGACTTAATAACAGATACGCAGTATTTT. V usage is TRBV11-2 and J usage is TRBJ2-3, with D tentatively TRBD2 (5 bases). Germline CDR1 is SGHAT and CDR2 is FQNNGV. The V and J ends lost 7 bases and 3 bases respectively, with 17 bases between them. The CDR3 runs 15 residues.

The table lists this clonotype with many counts. The CDR3 reads CASSLKPQGSSYEQYF. CDR3 nucleotide sequence: TGTGCCAGCAGCTTAAAGCCACAGGGTAGCTCCTACGAGCAGTACTTC. The chain employs TRBV7-2 and TRBJ2-7; a possible D gene is TRBD1 (6 bases). The CDR3 has 16 residues. The germline gives CDR1 SGHTA, CDR2 FQGNSA. The germline V and J ends were trimmed by 2 bases and 0 bases, with 14 bases remaining between them.